This TCR beta chain was sequenced in a study of T cell responses to AZD1222 COVID-19 vaccine. Libraries were prepared by immunoSEQ multiplex PCR; TCRdb keeps only in-frame clonotypes and omits some of them. In the table there are about 150,000 clones, about nine tenths of which are singletons. This CDR3 comprises 14 residues. V lost 3 bases, J lost 8 bases, and 4 bases stayed unmatched. CDR1 and CDR2 from the germline V gene are MGHRA and YSYEKL. Concerning this clone itself: Other DNA sequences in this specimen translate into the identical CDR3.

The TCR was taken from an adult who received the AZD1222 COVID-19 vaccine. This chain links TRBV4-1 with TRBJ1-4, with 9 nucleotides matching TRBD1. The sample was peripheral blood, taken 28 days after the second AZD1222 dose. CDR3 coding DNA: TGCGCCAGCAGCCAGGCGGGACAGGGAGAAAAACTGTTTTTT. Translating it yields CASSQAGQGEKLFF.